A selection of T cell receptor beta chains follows, all from one sample in a study of response to subunit inactivated influenza vaccine. TCRdb called the RT-PCR reads again in MiXCR, with one record for every CDR3 protein. Of about 800,000 distinct CDR3 sequences in the sample, around 20% were seen once. The sample in question was PBMCs from blood, obtained approximately 5 days after vaccination. The receptors derive from a man aged 50 or older who received an inactivated influenza vaccine. The CDR3 runs from the conserved cysteine through the conserved F or W. The D gene is left open where the match is weak. The size field is filled for only some rows; it gives once, few, many or a size class.

TRBV5-1	.	few	14	TRBJ2-5	TGCGCCAGCAGCTTGTCAGGCCCTCCGGAGGACCAGTACTTC	CASSLSGPPEDQYF
TRBV11-2	.	few	13	TRBJ1-1	TGTGCCAGCAGCTTAGATCGGGGGGCGCAAGCTTTCTTT	CASSLDRGAQAFF
TRBV6-5	.	few	14	TRBJ1-6	TGTGCCAGCAGTTACTCGGGACCCGGCTCACCCCTCCACTTT	CASSYSGPGSPLHF
TRBV20-1	.	.	10	TRBJ1-4	TGCAGTGCTAGTGCTGAAAAACTGTTTTTT	CSASAEKLFF
TRBV20-1	TRBD1	.	14	TRBJ2-3	TGCAGTGCGGGACAGGTAACTAGCACAGATACGCAGTATTTT	CSAGQVTSTDTQYF
TRBV29-1	.	.	15	TRBJ1-1	TGCAGCGCGTTTTCCGACAGGCGAGTTAACACTGAAGCTTTCTTT	CSAFSDRRVNTEAFF
TRBV10-3	.	.	13	TRBJ1-5	TGTGCCATCACCAGGGACAAAAATCAGCCCCAGCATTTT	CAITRDKNQPQHF
TRBV5-6	.	.	14	TRBJ1-1	TGTGCCAGCAGCTATGGGACGGCAGACACTGAAGCTTTCTTT	CASSYGTADTEAFF
TRBV5-1	.	many	16	TRBJ2-2	TGCGCCAGCAGCCCTCTTGGACCGACGAACACCGGGGAGCTGTTTTTT	CASSPLGPTNTGELFF
TRBV4-3	.	.	14	TRBJ2-5	TGCGCCAGCAGCCCAGCGGTGGTCCAAGAGACCCAGTACTTC	CASSPAVVQETQYF
TRBV5-1	.	many	13	TRBJ2-7	TGCGCCAGCAGCTTGCGCAGTACCTACGAGCAGTACTTC	CASSLRSTYEQYF
TRBV5-1	.	.	16	TRBJ2-7	TGCGCCAGCAGCTCCGGAACTCCCCCGGTTGGGGTCGAGCAGTACTTC	CASSSGTPPVGVEQYF
TRBV12-3/TRBV12-4	TRBD1	.	16	TRBJ2-1	TGTGCCAGCAGTTTCGGGCAAGGTGGAGCAGGGGGTGAGCAGTTCTTC	CASSFGQGGAGGEQFF
TRBV20-1	TRBD2	.	16	TRBJ2-3	TGCAGTGCTAGAGGAGGACTAGCGGGAGACGGTGATACGCAGTATTTT	CSARGGLAGDGDTQYF
TRBV5-1	TRBD1	.	15	TRBJ1-4	TGCGCCAGCAGCTTGGTTACAGGGGGCGGTGAAAAACTGTTTTTT	CASSLVTGGGEKLFF
TRBV5-1	TRBD2	.	18	TRBJ2-1	TGCGCCAGCAGCTTGAATGGCGGGAGGGCCTCGGTACACAATGAGCAGTTCTTC	CASSLNGGRASVHNEQFF
TRBV7-2	TRBD1	.	16	TRBJ2-3	TGTGCCAGCAGTCCAACAGGGGGCTTTAGCACAGATACGCAGTATTTT	CASSPTGGFSTDTQYF
TRBV6-6	.	.	12	TRBJ1-1	TGTGCCAGCAGTCAGGGAGCTTCTTTTGCTTTCTTT	CASSQGASFAFF
TRBV12-3/TRBV12-4	.	.	12	TRBJ2-3	TGTGCCAGCAGTACAGGGTACGATACGCAGTATTTT	CASSTGYDTQYF
TRBV6-1	.	once	15	TRBJ2-7	TGTGCCAGCAGCCGAGGGGGGGGGGCGGACTACGAGCAGTACTTC	CASSRGGGADYEQYF
TRBV7-9	.	many	14	TRBJ1-1	TGTGCCAGCAGCTTAGAAGGGGTAGGCACTGAAGCTTTCTTT	CASSLEGVGTEAFF
TRBV4-2	.	.	16	TRBJ1-3	TGTGCCAGCAGCCAAGATCGGGGGACCCACGGAAACACCATATATTTT	CASSQDRGTHGNTIYF